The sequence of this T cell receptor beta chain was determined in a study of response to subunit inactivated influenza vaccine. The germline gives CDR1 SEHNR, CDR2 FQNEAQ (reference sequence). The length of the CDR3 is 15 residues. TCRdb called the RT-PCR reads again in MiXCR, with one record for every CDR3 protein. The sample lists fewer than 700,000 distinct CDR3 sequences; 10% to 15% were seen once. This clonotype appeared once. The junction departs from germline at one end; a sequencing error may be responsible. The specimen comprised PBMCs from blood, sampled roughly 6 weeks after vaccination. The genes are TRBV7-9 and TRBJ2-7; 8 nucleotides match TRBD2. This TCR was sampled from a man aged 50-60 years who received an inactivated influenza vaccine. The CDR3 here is CGSSPIAGKSYEQYF. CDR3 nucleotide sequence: TGTGGCAGCAGCCCGATAGCGGGAAAATCCTACGAGCAGTACTTC. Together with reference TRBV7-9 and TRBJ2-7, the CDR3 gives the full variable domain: DTGVSQNPRHKITKRGQNVTFRCDPISEHNRLYWYRQTLGQGPEFLTYFQNEAQLEKSRLLSDRFSAERPKGSFSTLEIQRTEQGDSAMYLCGSSPIAGKSYEQYFGPGTRLTVT.